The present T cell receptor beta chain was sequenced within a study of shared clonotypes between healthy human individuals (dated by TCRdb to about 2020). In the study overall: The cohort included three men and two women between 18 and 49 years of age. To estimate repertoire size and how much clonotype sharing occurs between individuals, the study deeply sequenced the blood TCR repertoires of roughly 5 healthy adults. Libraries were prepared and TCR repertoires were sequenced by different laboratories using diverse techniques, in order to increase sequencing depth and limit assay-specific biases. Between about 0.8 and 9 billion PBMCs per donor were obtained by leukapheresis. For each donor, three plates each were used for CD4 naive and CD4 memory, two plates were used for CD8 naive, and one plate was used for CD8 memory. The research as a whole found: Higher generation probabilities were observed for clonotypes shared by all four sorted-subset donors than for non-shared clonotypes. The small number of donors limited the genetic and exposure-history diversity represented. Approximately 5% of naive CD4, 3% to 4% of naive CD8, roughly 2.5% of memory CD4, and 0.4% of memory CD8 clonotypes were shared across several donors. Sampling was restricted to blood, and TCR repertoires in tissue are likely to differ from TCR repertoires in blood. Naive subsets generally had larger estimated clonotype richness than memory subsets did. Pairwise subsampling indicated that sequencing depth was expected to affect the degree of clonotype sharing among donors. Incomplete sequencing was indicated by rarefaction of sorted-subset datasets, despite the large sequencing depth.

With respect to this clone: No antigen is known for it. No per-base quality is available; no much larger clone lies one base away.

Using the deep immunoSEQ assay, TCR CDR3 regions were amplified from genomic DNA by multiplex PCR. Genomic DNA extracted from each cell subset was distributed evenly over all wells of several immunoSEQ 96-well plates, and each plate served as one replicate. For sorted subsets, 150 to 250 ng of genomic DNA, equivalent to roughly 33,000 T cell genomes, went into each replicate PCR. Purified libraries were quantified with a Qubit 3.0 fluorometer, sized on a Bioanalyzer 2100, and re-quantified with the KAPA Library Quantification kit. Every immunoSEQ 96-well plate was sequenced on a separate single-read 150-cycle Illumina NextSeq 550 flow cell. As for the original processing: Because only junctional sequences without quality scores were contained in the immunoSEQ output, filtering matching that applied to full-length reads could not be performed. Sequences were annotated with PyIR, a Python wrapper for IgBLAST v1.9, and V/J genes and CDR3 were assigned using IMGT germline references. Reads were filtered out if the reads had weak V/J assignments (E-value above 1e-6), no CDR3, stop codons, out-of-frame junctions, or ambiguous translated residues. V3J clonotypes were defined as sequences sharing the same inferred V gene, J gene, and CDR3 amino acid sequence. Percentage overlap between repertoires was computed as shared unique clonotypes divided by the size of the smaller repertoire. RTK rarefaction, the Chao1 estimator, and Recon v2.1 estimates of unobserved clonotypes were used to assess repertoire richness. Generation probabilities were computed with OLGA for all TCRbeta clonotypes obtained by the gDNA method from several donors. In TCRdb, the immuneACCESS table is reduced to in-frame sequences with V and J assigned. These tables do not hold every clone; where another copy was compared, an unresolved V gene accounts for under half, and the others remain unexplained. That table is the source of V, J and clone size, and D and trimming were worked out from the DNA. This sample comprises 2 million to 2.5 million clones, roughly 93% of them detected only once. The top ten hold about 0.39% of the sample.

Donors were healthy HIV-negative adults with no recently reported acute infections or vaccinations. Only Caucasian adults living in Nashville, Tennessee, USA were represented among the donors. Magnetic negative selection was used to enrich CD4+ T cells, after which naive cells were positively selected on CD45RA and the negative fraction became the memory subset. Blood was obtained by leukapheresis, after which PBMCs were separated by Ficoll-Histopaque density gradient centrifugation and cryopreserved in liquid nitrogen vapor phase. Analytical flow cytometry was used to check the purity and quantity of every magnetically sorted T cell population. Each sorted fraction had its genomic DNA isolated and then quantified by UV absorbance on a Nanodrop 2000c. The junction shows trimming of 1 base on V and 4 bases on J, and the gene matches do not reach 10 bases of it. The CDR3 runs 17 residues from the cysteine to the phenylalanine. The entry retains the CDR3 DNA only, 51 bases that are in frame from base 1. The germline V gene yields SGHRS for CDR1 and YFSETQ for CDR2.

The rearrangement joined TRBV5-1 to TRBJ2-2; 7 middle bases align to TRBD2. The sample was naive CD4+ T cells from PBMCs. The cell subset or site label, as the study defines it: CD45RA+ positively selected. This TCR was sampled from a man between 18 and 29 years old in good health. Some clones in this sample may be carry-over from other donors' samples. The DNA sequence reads TGCGCCAGCAGCTTGAGGATGGGATCGGGGGGCACCGGGGAGCTGTTTTTT. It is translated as CASSLRMGSGGTGELFF.